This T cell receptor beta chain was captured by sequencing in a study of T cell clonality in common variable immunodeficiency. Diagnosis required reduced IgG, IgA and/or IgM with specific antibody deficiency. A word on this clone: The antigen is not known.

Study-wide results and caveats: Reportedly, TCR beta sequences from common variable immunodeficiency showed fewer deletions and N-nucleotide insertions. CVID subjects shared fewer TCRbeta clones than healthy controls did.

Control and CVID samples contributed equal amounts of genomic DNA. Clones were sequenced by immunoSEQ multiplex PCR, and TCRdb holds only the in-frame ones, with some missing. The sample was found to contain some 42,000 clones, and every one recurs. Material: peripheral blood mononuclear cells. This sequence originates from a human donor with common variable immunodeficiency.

This CDR3 reads CASRPGQGFFYGYTF. The sequenced part of the CDR3 DNA is TGTGCCAGCAGACCGGGACAGGGCTTCTTCTATGGC. The chain carries TRBV6-2 or TRBV6-3 and TRBJ1-2, with 9 bases matching TRBD1. The read falls 3 residues short of the CDR3 end, and the missing part is taken from the germline J gene. V shed 6 bases, J shed 4 bases, and the junction held 9 bases outside the gene matches. CDR3 length: 15 residues. The germline gives CDR1 MNHEY, CDR2 SVGEGT.